This T cell receptor beta chain comes out of a study of radiation and T cells in renal cell carcinoma. The wider study: Nephrectomy followed 15 Gy stereotactic body radiation by 4 weeks. Overall study results and limits: In blood, top tumor clones expanded by 2 weeks, shrinking by 4.

Germline V gene sequence: CDR1 SGHTA, CDR2 FQGNSA. Trimming took 1 base from V and 6 from J, leaving 16 bases between them. The CDR3 consists of 15 residues. The time point denotes: baseline pretreatment blood. Treatment specified: 15 Gy SBRT to primary tumor, nephrectomy 4 weeks later. With regard to this clone: Its matching antigen is unknown.

The table came from immunoSEQ multiplex PCR; TCRdb's copy has only in-frame clones and leaves some out. The sample gives 110,000 to 150,000 clones, roughly 84% of which show up once; more than 10% is in the top ten. Sequenced material: blood, taken from a patient whose treatment included radiotherapy and nephrectomy. The V gene is TRBV7-2, the J gene TRBJ2-7; TRBD1 might be the D (5 bases). The clonotype was recovered from a woman in her forties or fifties with renal cell carcinoma. The chain's CDR3 is CASSLVAGSRGEQYF. The CDR3 nucleotides read TGTGCCAGCAGCTTAGTCGCAGGGTCAAGAGGCGAGCAGTACTTC.